This T cell receptor beta chain was obtained from a study of human T cells and chemical hapten exposure. The total RNA was obtained from whole blood that was not fractionated. The sample holds a few counts of this clonotype. The antigen is not known. In the library, unique molecular identifiers were attached to individual cDNA molecules. Using its own MiXCR run on the 5' RACE reads, TCRdb lists one record per CDR3 protein. The table includes over 95,000 distinct CDR3 sequences, approximately 19% detected once. Study-level findings and limits: TCRs at high frequency, those above 1 in 1000, did not change with DPC sensitization.

Trimming stripped 2 bases from V and 0 bases from J, with 5 bases between. CDR3 length equals 15 residues. Germline CDR1 is MNHEY and CDR2 is SVGEGT. The chain is built from TRBV6-2 or TRBV6-3 and TRBJ2-6; tentatively, D is TRBD1 (5 bases). The clonotype was recovered from a human donor in good health. The CDR3 spells CASSYDSSGANVLTF. As DNA, the CDR3 is TGTGCCAGCAGTTACGACAGCTCTGGGGCCAACGTCCTGACTTTC.